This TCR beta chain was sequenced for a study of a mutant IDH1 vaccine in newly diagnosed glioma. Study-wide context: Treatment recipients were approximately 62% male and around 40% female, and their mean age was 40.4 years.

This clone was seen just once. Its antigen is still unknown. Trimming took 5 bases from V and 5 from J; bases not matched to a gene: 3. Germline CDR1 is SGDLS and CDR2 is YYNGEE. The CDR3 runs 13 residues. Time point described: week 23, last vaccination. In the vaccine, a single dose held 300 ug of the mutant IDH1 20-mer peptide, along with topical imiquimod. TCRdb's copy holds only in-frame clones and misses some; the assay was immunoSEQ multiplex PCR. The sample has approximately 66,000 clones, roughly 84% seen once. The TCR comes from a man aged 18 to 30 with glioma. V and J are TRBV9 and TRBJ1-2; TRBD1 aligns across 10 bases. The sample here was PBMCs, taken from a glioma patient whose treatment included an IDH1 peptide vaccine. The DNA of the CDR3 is TGTGCCAGCAGGGAGGGACAGGGGTATGGCTACACCTTC. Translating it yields CASREGQGYGYTF.